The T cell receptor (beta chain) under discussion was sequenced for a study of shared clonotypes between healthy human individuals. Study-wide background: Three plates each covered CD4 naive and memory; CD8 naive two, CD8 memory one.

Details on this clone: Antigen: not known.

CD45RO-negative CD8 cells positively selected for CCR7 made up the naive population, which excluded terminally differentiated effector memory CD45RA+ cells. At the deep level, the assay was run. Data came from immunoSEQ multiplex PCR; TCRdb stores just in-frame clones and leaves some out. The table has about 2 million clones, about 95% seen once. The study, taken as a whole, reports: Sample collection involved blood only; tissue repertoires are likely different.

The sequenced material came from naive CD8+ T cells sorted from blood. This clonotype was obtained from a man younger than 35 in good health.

CDR3 nucleotides: TGTGCCAGCAGTGAAACGACCGACTTTTTCCCCGGGTCTGAAGCTTTCTTT. Its protein product is CASSETTDFFPGSEAFF. The rearrangement uses TRBV6-1 and TRBJ1-1; D gene uncertain. The V end was cut by 2 bases, the J end by 6 bases, with 22 bases between. The CDR3 contains 17 residues. Per the germline V gene, CDR1 is MNHNS and CDR2 is SASEGT.